The sequence of this TCR beta chain was determined in a study of CD8 T cells in ankylosing spondylitis (dated by TCRdb to 2016 to 2017). Study-level background: T cell receptor beta repertoires were profiled in healthy donors and ankylosing spondylitis patients so that disease-linked TCR variants could be found. Peripheral blood was sampled, and synovial fluid was additionally collected from ankylosing spondylitis patients. The whole study cohort included roughly 110 healthy donors and 25 or so ankylosing spondylitis patients. General findings and caveats noted by the study authors: A CD8+ phenotype was shown by the disease-linked clones, which were found at relatively low frequencies in peripheral blood. A TCR beta motif made up of about eight highly homologous amino acid variants appeared to be characteristic of blood from ankylosing spondylitis patients. Some of the motif variants had been reported before in the synovial fluid and blood of reactive arthritis patients, a finding that suggests common disease-initiation mechanisms. According to the report, matched synovial fluid samples from ankylosing spondylitis patients were significantly enriched for the disease-linked clones.

The instrument given in TCRdb is Illumina HiSeq 2500. TCR beta libraries were prepared by quantitative 5'-RACE with molecular barcodes. Under the source paper's analysis protocol: To identify disease-linked TCR variants, a new computational method was used, one built on a probabilistic model of VDJ rearrangement. Clones were called with MiXCR by TCRdb after fastp trimmed the public reads at Q25, and only in-frame beta chains were retained. Entries are consolidated by CDR3 protein sequence, retaining the most common genes and DNA. These V and J calls are TCRdb output, not the study's own analysis. In this sample the table shows about 140,000 distinct CDR3 sequences, more than 7% of which occur a single time. Of the sample, 7.3% falls within the top ten clones. This clonotype was seen repeatedly, ten times or more. The antigen it binds to is not known. One base away there is no much larger clone; base qualities are not given.

For each ankylosing spondylitis patient, the synovial fluid sample was matched to a blood sample from that same patient. The CDR3 numbers 14 residues from cysteine through phenylalanine. The retained sequence is limited to the CDR3, 42 bases, with the frame set at the first base. CDR1 and CDR2 are read off the germline V gene as SGHDT and YYEEEE. Trimmed from V: 4 bases; trimmed from J: 5 bases; junction bases lacking a gene match: 7. The sample comprised synovial fluid, either unsorted or a sorted T cell fraction (not recorded which). This TCR came from a male donor with ankylosing spondylitis. In this chain, TRBV5-6 is recombined with TRBJ2-5, with 8 bases in between that match TRBD2. The sequenced DNA is TGTGCCAGCAGCCGGATAGCGGGAACGGAGACCCAGTACTTC. This is translated as CASSRIAGTETQYF.